Below are 22 T cell receptor beta chains sequenced from a single sample in a study of shared clonotypes between healthy human individuals. Naive CD8 populations comprised CD45RO-negative cells positively selected for CCR7, excluding terminally differentiated effector memory CD45RA+ cells. Only in-frame clones appear in the TCRdb table, and some are missing; sequencing was by immunoSEQ multiplex PCR. This sample yields 2 million to 2.5 million clones, of which 85% to 95% are seen a single time; 1.1% belongs to the top ten. The specimen sequenced was naive CD8+ T cells sorted from blood. The receptors stem from a man younger than 35 in good health.

The chain employs TRBV27 and TRBJ1-4; D not resolved. The CDR3 has 16 amino acids. Deletions cut 2 bases from V and 4 bases from J, with 14 bases between. Germline V gives CDR1 MNHEY, CDR2 SMNVEV (reference sequence). The CDR3 here is CASSLQFHLLNEKLFF. The CDR3, as DNA: TGTGCCAGCAGTTTACAGTTCCACCTGCTTAATGAAAAACTGTTTTTT.

The chain uses TRBV4-1 and TRBJ2-1, with D maybe TRBD2 (6 bases). This CDR3 spans 11 amino acids. V shed 4 bases and J shed 8 bases, with 6 bases lying between them. Germline values: CDR1 MGHRA, CDR2 YSYEKL. The CDR3 DNA reads TGCGCCAGCAGCCGGGGGGATGAGCAGTTCTTC. It codes for CASSRGDEQFF.

J is TRBJ2-5 and V is TRBV4-1; D is unresolved. Trimming removed 0 bases at V and 5 bases at J, with 10 bases between. This CDR3 has 14 residues. The germline V gene has CDR1 MGHRA and CDR2 YSYEKL. The CDR3 DNA reads TGCGCCAGCAGCCAAGATGGCCCGGAGGAGACCCAGTACTTC. This encodes CASSQDGPEETQYF.

This clone was seen a single time. This same CDR3 is encoded by further DNA sequences in the sample. The chain carries TRBV13 and TRBJ2-5; no clear D. Deletions cut 1 base from V and 1 base from J, with 4 bases between. The CDR3 has 13 amino acids. Germline CDR1 and CDR2: PRHDT and FYEKMQ (reference sequence). Here the CDR3 reads CASSLAPQETQYF. The CDR3 coding sequence is TGTGCCAGCAGCTTAGCCCCCCAAGAGACCCAGTACTTC.

The chain employs TRBV4-2 and TRBJ2-3; D is perhaps TRBD2 (6 bases). V shed 0 bases and J shed 6 bases, with 13 bases lying between them. The CDR3 loop spans 15 amino acids. Germline assignment: CDR1 LGHNA and CDR2 YNFKEQ. As DNA, the CDR3 is TGTGCCAGCAGCCAAGATTACGGGGGATTGGATACGCAGTATTTT. Its translation: CASSQDYGGLDTQYF.

The rearrangement uses TRBV5-6 and TRBJ2-7, with 9 bases aligning to TRBD2. Looked up from germline, CDR1 is SGHDT and CDR2 is YYEEEE. V lost 0 bases to trimming and J lost 3 bases; unmatched junction nucleotides: 10. CDR3 length: 17 residues. In DNA form, the CDR3 reads TGTGCCAGCAGCTTGGCCCCCTTAGCGGGGGAGGTCTACGAGCAGTACTTC. This encodes CASSLAPLAGEVYEQYF.

The chain links TRBV6-5 to TRBJ2-1; TRBD1 might be the D (5 bases). V was shortened by 5 bases and J by 4 bases, with 9 bases between the two germline ends. Germline-derived CDR1 and CDR2 are MNHEY and SVGAGI. This CDR3 is 13 amino acids long. CDR3 sequence: CASSTQAYNEQFF. The DNA for the CDR3 is TGTGCCAGCAGTACACAGGCTTACAATGAGCAGTTCTTC.

This chain uses TRBV11-2 with TRBJ2-2; TRBD1 aligns across 8 bases. CDR3 length equals 17 residues. Trimming cost V 1 base and J 5 bases; bases outside gene matches: 9. Germline V gene data show CDR1 as SGHAT and CDR2 as FQNNGV. The CDR3, as DNA: TGTGCCAGCAGCTTAGGCCAGGACAGGGTCGGAACCGGGGAGCTGTTTTTT. Translated: CASSLGQDRVGTGELFF.

The chain is built from TRBV27 and TRBJ1-2; D not certain. The V end was cut by 5 bases, the J end by 8 bases, with 18 bases between. The CDR3 runs to 14 residues. CDR1 is MNHEY and CDR2 is SMNVEV in the germline V gene (reference sequence). The CDR3 loop reads CASSPHGFVYGYTF. The CDR3, as DNA: TGTGCCAGCAGTCCCCATGGGTTTGTGTACGGCTACACCTTC.

The chain uses TRBV30 and TRBJ2-1; 7 nucleotides match TRBD2. The CDR3 runs 15 residues. The V segment lost 0 bases and the J segment 8 bases; nucleotides outside the gene matches: 10. Germline CDR1 and CDR2: GTSNPN and SVGIG (reference sequence). The CDR3: CAWSVRTGGFDEQFF. Here the CDR3 DNA reads TGTGCCTGGAGTGTACGTACGGGAGGTTTCGATGAGCAGTTCTTC.

The rearrangement links TRBV4-1 to TRBJ1-2; no clear D. The CDR3 totals 15 residues. Trimming removed 4 bases from V and 1 base from J, with 13 bases in between. Germline V lookup: CDR1 MGHRA, CDR2 YSYEKL. DNA for the CDR3: TGCGCCAGCAGCCGAACTGACACAATTAACTATGGCTACACCTTC. It translates to CASSRTDTINYGYTF.

The chain recombines TRBV7-8 with TRBJ2-7; D possibly corresponds to TRBD2 (5 bases). Germline assignment: CDR1 SGHVS and CDR2 FQNEAQ. Trimming shortened V by 0 bases and J by 5 bases, and 14 bases separated the two germline ends. The CDR3 consists of 15 residues. The CDR3 loop is CASSLASTEVDEQYF. The CDR3 nucleotides are TGTGCCAGCAGCTTAGCGTCCACGGAGGTGGACGAGCAGTACTTC.

In regard to this clone: Distinct nucleotide sequences in the sample also encode this CDR3. The chain uses TRBV6-5 and TRBJ2-7; tentatively, D is TRBD1 (6 bases). Germline V gene sequence: CDR1 MNHEY, CDR2 SVGAGI. The CDR3 spans 14 residues. The V gene lost 6 bases and the J gene lost 0 bases, with 12 bases spanning the gap. The CDR3 loop reads CASSYGDNSYEQYF. As DNA, the CDR3 is TGTGCCAGCAGCTACGGGGACAACTCCTACGAGCAGTACTTC.

This chain joins TRBV10-1 and TRBJ2-7; D remains ambiguous. CDR3 length: 12 amino acids. The V end was cut by 3 bases, the J end by 4 bases, with 7 bases between. Per the germline V gene, CDR1 is WNHNN and CDR2 is SYGVQD (reference sequence). As DNA, the CDR3 is TGCGCCAGCAGTGATGTCGGATACGAGCAGTACTTC. It codes for CASSDVGYEQYF.

The chain carries TRBV30 and TRBJ2-7; 8 bases map to TRBD1. V lost 3 bases, J lost 2 bases, and 12 bases stayed unmatched. CDR3 length equals 16 residues. Germline V gene data show CDR1 as GTSNPN and CDR2 as SVGIG (reference sequence). CDR3: CAWSLRQGNLPYEQYF. CDR3 coding DNA: TGTGCCTGGAGCCTGCGACAGGGGAATTTACCCTACGAGCAGTACTTC.

CDR3 coding DNA: TGTGCCAGCAGCATAAATCAACGGGGGCTAAACTATGGCTACACCTTC. Encoded protein: CASSINQRGLNYGYTF. The V and J genes are TRBV11-2 and TRBJ1-2, with a weak D call TRBD1 (6 bases). V was pared by 5 bases and J by 2 bases, with 18 bases between. CDR1 is SGHAT and CDR2 is FQNNGV in the germline V gene. The CDR3 sequence is 16 residues long.

The chain is built from TRBV5-6 and TRBJ2-5; either TRBD1 or TRBD2 may supply D (5 bases each). The CDR3 is 15 amino acids. Trimming removed 4 bases from V and 4 bases from J, with 17 bases in between. In germline, CDR1 is SGHDT, CDR2 YYEEEE. CDR3 nucleotides: TGTGCCAGCAGCCCTGGGGACGGTCTTGGAGAGACCCAGTACTTC. Its translation: CASSPGDGLGETQYF. Complete variable domain (other parts from reference TRBV5-6 and TRBJ2-5): DAGVTQSPTHLIKTRGQQVTLRCSPKSGHDTVSWYQQALGQGPQFIFQYYEEEERQRGNFPDRFSGHQFPNYSSELNVNALLLGDSALYLCASSPGDGLGETQYFGPGTRLLVL.

In DNA, the CDR3 is TGCAGCGGACAGGGGGGAGGCAACACTGAAGCTTTCTTT. Translating gives CSGQGGGNTEAFF. The J gene is TRBJ1-1, the V gene TRBV29-1, with TRBD1 matching 9 bases. Germline V gene lookup returns CDR1 SQVTM and CDR2 ANQGSEA. This CDR3 is 13 amino acids long. Trimming cost V 7 bases and J 2 bases; bases outside gene matches: 5. The full variable domain, with the rest looked up from reference TRBV29-1 and TRBJ1-1, is SAVISQKPSRDICQRGTSLTIQCQVDSQVTMMFWYRQQPGQSLTLIATANQGSEATYESGFVIDKFPISRPNLTFSTLTVSNMSPEDSSIYLCSGQGGGNTEAFFGQGTRLTVV.

The rearrangement links TRBV27 to TRBJ2-5; D might be TRBD1 (5 bases). The V end lost 6 bases, the J end lost 1 base, and 15 bases lay between the germline ends. The length of the CDR3 is 15 residues. The germline V gene encodes CDR1 MNHEY and CDR2 SMNVEV (reference sequence). The CDR3 region has the DNA TGTGCCAGCAGATTTACCGGGCAGGGCCAAGAGACCCAGTACTTC. This codes for CASRFTGQGQETQYF.

The rearrangement uses TRBV5-6 and TRBJ1-2; possible D gene TRBD1, 6 bases. The CDR3 runs to 14 residues. Germline V lookup: CDR1 SGHDT, CDR2 YYEEEE. Trimming stripped 3 bases from V and 6 bases from J, with 15 bases between. The CDR3 nucleotides are TGTGCCAGCAGCTCCTTGGGGGGGGCGGATGGCTACACCTTC. Translating gives CASSSLGGADGYTF.

CDR3 nucleotides: TGCGCCAGCAGCCAGGGGGCTAAGACTGAAGCTTTCTTT. The encoded protein is CASSQGAKTEAFF. The chain couples TRBV4-3 to TRBJ1-1; possible D gene TRBD1, 6 bases. This CDR3 region has 13 residues. Germline CDR1 and CDR2: LGHNA and YSLEER. Trimming took off 3 bases at V and 5 bases at J, with 10 bases between the two ends.

The sample holds one count of this clone. The J gene is TRBJ1-4, the V gene TRBV25-1; 8 bases match TRBD1. The CDR3 spans 13 residues. Trimming took 8 bases from V and 8 from J; bases not matched to a gene: 7. The V gene's germline CDR1 is MGHDK and CDR2 SYGVNS. CDR3 sequence reads: CASEQGASEKLFF. The CDR3 DNA reads TGTGCCAGCGAGCAGGGGGCCTCCGAAAAACTGTTTTTT.